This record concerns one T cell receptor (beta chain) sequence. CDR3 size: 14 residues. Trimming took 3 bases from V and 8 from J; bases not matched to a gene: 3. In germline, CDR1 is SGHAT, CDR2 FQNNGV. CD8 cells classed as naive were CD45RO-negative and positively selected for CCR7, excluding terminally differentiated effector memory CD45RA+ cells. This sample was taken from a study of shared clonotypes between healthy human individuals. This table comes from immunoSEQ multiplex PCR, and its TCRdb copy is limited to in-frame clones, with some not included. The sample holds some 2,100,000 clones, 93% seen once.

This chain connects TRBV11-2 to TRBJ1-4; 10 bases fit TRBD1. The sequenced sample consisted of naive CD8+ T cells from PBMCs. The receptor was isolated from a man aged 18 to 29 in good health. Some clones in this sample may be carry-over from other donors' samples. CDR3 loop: CASSLGQGREKLFF. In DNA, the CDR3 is TGTGCCAGCAGCTTGGGACAGGGGAGGGAAAAACTGTTTTTT.